The 25 T cell receptor beta chains below were found in one sample sequenced in a study of TIL therapy for anti-PD-1-resistant metastatic lung cancer. Sequencing used immunoSEQ v3. Clones were sequenced by immunoSEQ multiplex PCR, and TCRdb holds only the in-frame ones, with some missing. The data show 20,000 to 25,000 clones, approximately 70% seen once. Time point indicated: pre-treatment sample, taken before nivolumab and TIL therapy. The sample in question was blood, obtained at baseline. All receptors come from a person aged 25 to 79 with non-small cell lung cancer.

The chain has TRBV7-2 and TRBJ1-5; D ambiguous. Germline CDR1 SGHTA, CDR2 FQGNSA. The CDR3 is 13 residues long. The V and J ends lost 3 bases and 6 bases respectively, with 9 bases between them. This CDR3 reads CASSFRHGQPQHF. As DNA, the CDR3 is TGTGCCAGCAGCTTTCGTCATGGTCAGCCCCAGCATTTT.

This clone is judged medium-sized. The V gene is TRBV16, the J gene TRBJ2-3, with D perhaps TRBD1 (5 bases). Germline values: CDR1 KGHSY, CDR2 FQNENV. The CDR3 has 16 amino acids. The V end lost 3 bases, the J end lost 0 bases, and 13 bases lay between the germline ends. The DNA of the CDR3 is TGTGCCAGCAGCCAGGGGCGGAGCTCTAGCACAGATACGCAGTATTTT. Amino acids: CASSQGRSSSTDTQYF.

The chain has TRBV7-9 and TRBJ2-2; D is unclear. Trimming stripped 5 bases from V and 5 bases from J, with 21 bases between. The CDR3 has 17 residues. The germline gives CDR1 SEHNR, CDR2 FQNEAQ (reference sequence). In nucleotides, the CDR3 is TGTGCCAGCAGCCCCCCGCCCTGGGTCAGTGGGACCGGGGAGCTGTTTTTT. Protein product: CASSPPPWVSGTGELFF. Variable domain in full (rest from reference TRBV7-9 and TRBJ2-2): DTGVSQNPRHKITKRGQNVTFRCDPISEHNRLYWYRQTLGQGPEFLTYFQNEAQLEKSRLLSDRFSAERPKGSFSTLEIQRTEQGDSAMYLCASSPPPWVSGTGELFFGEGSRLTVL.

The CDR3 nucleotides read TGCGCCAGCAGCTCCGGGGTCTCCTACAATGAGCAGTTCTTC. It is translated as CASSSGVSYNEQFF. This chain joins TRBV5-1 and TRBJ2-1, with a weak D call TRBD2 (5 bases). The germline V and J ends were trimmed by 3 bases and 0 bases, with 7 bases remaining between them. The CDR3 extends over 14 amino acids. CDR1 is SGHRS, CDR2 YFSETQ, per germline.

The chain uses TRBV7-9 and TRBJ2-1, with D unresolved. CDR3 length: 12 amino acids. Germline values: CDR1 SEHNR, CDR2 FQNEAQ (reference sequence). Trimming cost V 2 bases and J 7 bases, with 6 bases left between them. The CDR3 spells CASSLFSNEQFF. CDR3 nucleotide sequence: TGTGCCAGCAGCTTATTCTCGAATGAGCAGTTCTTC.

V gene TRBV7-8 combines with J gene TRBJ2-5; the D call may be TRBD1 or TRBD2 (5 bases each). This CDR3 has 14 amino acids. Germline lookup yields CDR1 SGHVS and CDR2 FQNEAQ. Trimming took 2 bases from V and 4 from J, leaving 11 bases between them. The CDR3 is CASSLRETAETQYF. The CDR3 DNA reads TGTGCCAGCAGCTTAAGGGAGACAGCAGAGACCCAGTACTTC.

Regarding this clone: At one of its ends the junction is not consistent with the germline gene, which may arise from a read error. The chain combines TRBV2 with TRBJ2-2, with D possibly TRBD2 on 5 matching bases. Germline V gives CDR1 SNHLY, CDR2 FYNNEI. This CDR3 is 11 amino acids long. CDR3 sequence: CASSEPGKLFF. As DNA, the CDR3 is TGTGCCAGCAGTGAACCCGGGAAGCTGTTTTTT.

This chain links TRBV28 with TRBJ1-5; D not certain. The V gene lost 7 bases and the J gene lost 1 base, with 14 bases spanning the gap. The CDR3 is made up of 15 amino acids. Per the germline V gene, CDR1 is MDHEN and CDR2 is SYDVKM. The CDR3 DNA sequence: TGTGCCAGCACTCCTCTGGGAGCGAGCAATCAGCCCCAGCATTTT. This sequence encodes CASTPLGASNQPQHF.

The chain uses TRBV10-1 and TRBJ2-2; 7 nucleotides match TRBD1. CDR1 WNHNN and CDR2 SYGVQD come from the germline V gene (reference sequence). Trimming took 6 bases from V and 5 from J; bases not matched to a gene: 6. The CDR3 is made up of 14 amino acids. The CDR3 protein is CASRRDRATGELFF. CDR3 bases: TGCGCCAGCAGGAGGGACAGAGCAACCGGGGAGCTGTTTTTT.

This clone appeared a few times. The chain joins TRBV19 to TRBJ1-2, with no clear D. V was cut by 8 bases and J by 7 bases, with 14 bases left in between. Germline CDR1 LNHDA, CDR2 SQIVND (reference sequence). The CDR3 sequence is 12 residues long. In DNA, the CDR3 is TGTGCCAGTTGGGGAGTGATCGGTGGCTACACCTTC. Translation gives CASWGVIGGYTF. The full variable domain, its missing parts supplied by reference TRBV19 and TRBJ1-2, is DGGITQSPKYLFRKEGQNVTLSCEQNLNHDAMYWYRQDPGQGLRLIYYSQIVNDFQKGDIAEGYSVSREKKESFPLTVTSAQKNPTAFYLCASWGVIGGYTFGSGTRLTVV.

Concerning this clone itself: The junction does not match germline at one end; this may be a read error. V usage is TRBV24-1 and J usage is TRBJ2-1, with D possibly TRBD1 on 6 matching bases. Germline-derived CDR1 and CDR2 are KGHDR and SFDVKD. The CDR3 extends over 16 amino acids. CDR3 nucleotides: TGTGCCACCAGTGATTTAACGACAGGCCGTGGCAATGAGCGGTTCTTC. This encodes CATSDLTTGRGNERFF.

The chain employs TRBV5-6 and TRBJ2-3; 9 bases align to TRBD2. The CDR3 contains 16 residues. Losses at the gene ends were 5 bases for V and 2 bases for J; bases not matched to a gene: 9. Germline V gene data show CDR1 as SGHDT and CDR2 as YYEEEE. CDR3 sequence (DNA): TGTGCCAGCAGTTCCTATAGCGGGAGCTTCACAGATACGCAGTATTTT. Its translation is CASSSYSGSFTDTQYF.

CDR3 nucleotide sequence: TGTGCCAGCAGGGGGGACTCCGATGAGCAGTTCTTC. This translates into CASRGDSDEQFF. This chain joins TRBV6-5 and TRBJ2-1; tentative D call: TRBD2 (6 bases). Germline V gene sequence: CDR1 MNHEY, CDR2 SVGAGI. The V end was cut by 6 bases, the J end by 8 bases, with 11 bases between. This CDR3 is built from 12 residues.

The chain uses TRBV5-1 and TRBJ1-2; D is possibly TRBD1 (5 bases). CDR1 is SGHRS and CDR2 is YFSETQ in the germline V gene. The CDR3 has 16 residues. The V gene lost 5 bases and the J gene lost 1 base, with 18 bases spanning the gap. The CDR3 bases are TGCGCCAGCAGTTATAGGATGACAGAAAGTAACTATGGCTACACCTTC. This encodes CASSYRMTESNYGYTF. Full variable domain (rest looked up from reference TRBV5-1 and TRBJ1-2): KAGVTQTPRYLIKTRGQQVTLSCSPISGHRSVSWYQQTPGQGLQFLFEYFSETQRNKGNFPGRFSGRQFSNSRSEMNVSTLELGDSALYLCASSYRMTESNYGYTFGSGTRLTVV.

The chain recombines TRBV18 with TRBJ1-2; TRBD1 matches at 7 bases. The V gene's germline CDR1 is KGHSH and CDR2 LQKENI. CDR3 length equals 14 residues. With 5 bases clipped from V and 3 bases from J, the junction kept 6 bases outside the gene matches. Written as DNA, the CDR3 is TGTGCCAGCTCAGAACAACAGGGGCACTATGGCTACACCTTC. Its translation is CASSEQQGHYGYTF.

This rearrangement joins TRBV10-3 to TRBJ2-1, with TRBD1 matching over 10 bases. Trimming cost V 6 bases and J 4 bases; bases outside gene matches: 6. The CDR3 extends over 15 amino acids. Germline V gene lookup returns CDR1 ENHRY and CDR2 SYGVKD. CDR3 region: CAISRDRGQYNEQFF. CDR3 nucleotide sequence: TGTGCCATCAGCCGGGACAGGGGACAATACAATGAGCAGTTCTTC.

This chain's CDR3 is CASSLGNGDYGYTF. The DNA for the CDR3 is TGTGCCAGCAGCCTAGGAAACGGGGACTATGGCTACACCTTC. This chain uses TRBV5-6 with TRBJ1-2; D gene uncertain. The CDR3 spans 14 residues. Trimming removed 4 bases at V and 3 bases at J, with 13 bases between. In germline, CDR1 is SGHDT, CDR2 YYEEEE.

The J gene is TRBJ1-6, the V gene TRBV5-1; D gene ambiguous. Trimming removed 1 base from V and 2 bases from J, with 10 bases in between. Germline CDR1 reads SGHRS; CDR2 reads YFSETQ. The CDR3 has 16 residues. The CDR3 reads CASSLYSSTYNSPLHF. DNA of the CDR3: TGCGCCAGCAGCTTGTATTCGTCTACCTATAATTCACCCCTCCACTTT. Together with reference TRBV5-1 and TRBJ1-6, the CDR3 gives the full variable domain: KAGVTQTPRYLIKTRGQQVTLSCSPISGHRSVSWYQQTPGQGLQFLFEYFSETQRNKGNFPGRFSGRQFSNSRSEMNVSTLELGDSALYLCASSLYSSTYNSPLHFGNGTRLTVT.

The chain links TRBV5-1 to TRBJ2-7; D may be TRBD1 or TRBD2 (7 bases each). Germline values: CDR1 SGHRS, CDR2 YFSETQ. The CDR3 totals 15 residues. With 4 bases removed from V and 3 bases from J, the gap between germline ends came to 17 bases. The CDR3 is CASSSDPGGGYEQYF. CDR3 nucleotide sequence: TGCGCCAGCAGCAGCGACCCAGGGGGGGGCTACGAGCAGTACTTC.

V is TRBV6-1 and J is TRBJ2-1; 8 positions agree with TRBD2. This CDR3 region has 17 residues. The junction had 11 bases not matched to a gene; V was cut back by 1 base and J by 6 bases. The germline gives CDR1 MNHNS, CDR2 SASEGT. The CDR3 DNA is TGTGCCAGCAGTGAAGATGAAGCGGGAGATCCATCCAATGAGCAGTTCTTC. Translation: CASSEDEAGDPSNEQFF.

V usage is TRBV25-1 and J usage is TRBJ2-7; D is ambiguous. V was shortened by 1 base and J by 3 bases, with 4 bases between the two germline ends. The germline gives CDR1 MGHDK, CDR2 SYGVNS. This CDR3 has 12 amino acids. CDR3 nucleotide sequence: TGTGCCAGCAGTGAATCAGGCTACGAGCAGTACTTC. Its translation is CASSESGYEQYF.

This rearrangement joins TRBV19 to TRBJ2-3; 8 bases match TRBD2. The CDR3 runs 18 residues. From germline, CDR1 is LNHDA and CDR2 SQIVND (reference sequence). Trimming removed 3 bases from V and 0 bases from J; junction bases left unmatched: 11. The CDR3 bases are TGTGCCAGTAGTATCGGCGCGGGGGGTTGGGAAAGCACAGATACGCAGTATTTT. As protein: CASSIGAGGWESTDTQYF. Full variable domain (missing parts from reference TRBV19 and TRBJ2-3): DGGITQSPKYLFRKEGQNVTLSCEQNLNHDAMYWYRQDPGQGLRLIYYSQIVNDFQKGDIAEGYSVSREKKESFPLTVTSAQKNPTAFYLCASSIGAGGWESTDTQYFGPGTRLTVL.

This rearrangement joins TRBV6-6 to TRBJ1-5; TRBD1 might be the D (6 bases). CDR1 is MNHNY, CDR2 SVGAGI, per germline (reference sequence). CDR3 length: 13 amino acids. The ends were cut back, 5 bases at V and 4 bases at J, with 9 bases in the middle. The CDR3 bases are TGTGCCAGCAGTAATCAGGGGAATCAGCCCCAGCATTTT. Its protein is CASSNQGNQPQHF.

V gene TRBV6-4 combines with J gene TRBJ2-3; D tentatively fits TRBD1 or TRBD2 (5 bases each). Deletions cut 6 bases from V and 3 bases from J, with 13 bases between. The CDR3 runs to 14 residues. Germline CDR1 is MRHNA and CDR2 is SNTAGT. The CDR3 region has the DNA TGTGCCAGCAGCCCCATGAGGGGAACAGATACGCAGTATTTT. Protein: CASSPMRGTDTQYF.

Judged by abundance, this clone is medium-sized. J is TRBJ2-7 and V is TRBV12-2; the table's D call TRBD1 went unverified against the DNA. TRBV12-2 is a listed pseudogene. This CDR3 region has 16 residues. CDR3 protein: CASRLGAGTRQGEQYF. The CDR3 region has the DNA TGTGCAAGTCGCTTAGGGGCCGGGACACGTCAAGGTGAGCAGTACTTC.